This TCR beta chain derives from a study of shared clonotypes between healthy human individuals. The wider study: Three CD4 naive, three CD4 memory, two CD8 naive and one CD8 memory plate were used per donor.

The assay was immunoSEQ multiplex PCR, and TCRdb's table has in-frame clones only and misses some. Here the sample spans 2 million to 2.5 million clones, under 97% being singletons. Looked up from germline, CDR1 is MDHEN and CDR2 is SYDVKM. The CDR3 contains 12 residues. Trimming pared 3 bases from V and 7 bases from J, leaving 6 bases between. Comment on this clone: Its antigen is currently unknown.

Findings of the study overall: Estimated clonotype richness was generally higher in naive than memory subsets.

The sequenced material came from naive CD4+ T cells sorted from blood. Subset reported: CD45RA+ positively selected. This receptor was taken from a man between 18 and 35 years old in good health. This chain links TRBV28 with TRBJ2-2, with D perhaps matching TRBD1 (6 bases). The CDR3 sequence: CASSFRGGELFF. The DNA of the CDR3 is TGTGCCAGCAGTTTCAGGGGCGGGGAGCTGTTTTTT.